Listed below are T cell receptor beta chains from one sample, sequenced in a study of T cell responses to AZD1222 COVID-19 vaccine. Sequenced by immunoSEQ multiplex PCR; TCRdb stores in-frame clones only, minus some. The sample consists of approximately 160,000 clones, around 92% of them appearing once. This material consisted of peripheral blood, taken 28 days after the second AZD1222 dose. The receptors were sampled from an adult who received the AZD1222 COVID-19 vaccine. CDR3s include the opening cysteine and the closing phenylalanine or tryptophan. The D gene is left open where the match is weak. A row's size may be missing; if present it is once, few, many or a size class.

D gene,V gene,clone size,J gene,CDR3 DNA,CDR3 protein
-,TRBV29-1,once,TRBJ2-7,TGCAGCGTTGAAAAGGAATACGAGCAGTACTTC,CSVEKEYEQYF
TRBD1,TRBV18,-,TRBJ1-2,TGTGCCAGCTCACCACGACGGGACAGTAACTATGGCTACACCTTC,CASSPRRDSNYGYTF
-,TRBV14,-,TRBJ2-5,TGTGCCAGCAGCCAAGTTGGAGAGACCCAGTACTTC,CASSQVGETQYF
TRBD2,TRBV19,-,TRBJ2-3,TGTGCCTCTAGCGGGGCCGCCACAGATACGCAGTATTTT,CASSGAATDTQYF
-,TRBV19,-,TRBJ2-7,TGTGCCAGTAGCCCCAGGCGCGGGGACTACGAGCAGTACTTC,CASSPRRGDYEQYF
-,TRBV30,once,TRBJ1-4,TGTGCCTGGAGTGGGGGGGTCGGGGAAAAACTGTTTTTT,CAWSGGVGEKLFF
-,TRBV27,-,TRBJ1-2,TGTGCCAGCAGTTTATCGAGGGACTATGGCTACACCTTC,CASSLSRDYGYTF
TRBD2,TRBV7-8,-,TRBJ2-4,TGTGCCAGCAGCTCCGGGTGGGGGGGAGCCAAAAACATTCAGTACTTC,CASSSGWGGAKNIQYF
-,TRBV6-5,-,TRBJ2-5,TGTGCCAGCAGGAAACAGGGTGTGGAGACCCAGTACTTC,CASRKQGVETQYF
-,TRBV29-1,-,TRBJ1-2,TGCAGCGTTGGTGGGCGTTATGGCTACACCTTC,CSVGGRYGYTF
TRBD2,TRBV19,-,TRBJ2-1,TGTGCCAGTAGTACCTCCGGGGGGGCCTTCTACAATGAGCAGTTCTTC,CASSTSGGAFYNEQFF
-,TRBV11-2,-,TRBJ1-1,TGTGCCAGCAGCACCGACCCCGCTGCGGGAGCTTTCTTT,CASSTDPAAGAFF
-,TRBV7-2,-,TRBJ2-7,TGTGCCAGCAGCTCAGGACCGTACAACTCCTACGAGCAGTACTTC,CASSSGPYNSYEQYF
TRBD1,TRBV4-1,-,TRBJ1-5,TGCGCCAGCAGCCAAGAGGACCTCGACAGGGCTGGAAATCAGCCCCAGCATTTT,CASSQEDLDRAGNQPQHF
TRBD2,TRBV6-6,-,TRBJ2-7,TGTGCCAGCAGTAACGGGGGGTACGAGCAGTACTTC,CASSNGGYEQYF
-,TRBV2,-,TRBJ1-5,TGTGCCAGCAGTTCCCTCGGGGGCCAGCCCCAGCATTTT,CASSSLGGQPQHF
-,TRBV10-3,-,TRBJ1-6,TGTGCCATCAGGTACCGACAGGAGGGTAATTCACCCCTCCACTTT,CAIRYRQEGNSPLHF
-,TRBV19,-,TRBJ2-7,TGTGCCAGTAGCTCAACAGGGACCTACGAGCAGTACTTC,CASSSTGTYEQYF
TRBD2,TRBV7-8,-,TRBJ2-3,TGTGCCAGCAGCCCCCGACTAGCGGGGGGGCCAACAGATACGCAGTATTTT,CASSPRLAGGPTDTQYF
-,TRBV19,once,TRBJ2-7,TGTGCCAGCGGAAGGGGGGCAGCCGGTCAGAACGAGCAGTACTTC,CASGRGAAGQNEQYF
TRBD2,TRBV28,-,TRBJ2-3,TGTGCCAGCAGTTTATTTGCTTGGAAGGGGCTGGCGGGGGGCGGCACAGATACGCAGTATTTT,CASSLFAWKGLAGGGTDTQYF
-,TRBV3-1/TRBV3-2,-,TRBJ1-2,TGTGCCAGCAGCCAAGAAGGGGGTTCAAGGGGTGGCTACACCTTC,CASSQEGGSRGGYTF
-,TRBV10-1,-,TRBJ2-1,TGCGCCAGCAGTGAGTTCGGGACCCCGCACAATGAGCAGTTCTTC,CASSEFGTPHNEQFF
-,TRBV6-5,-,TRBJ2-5,TGTGCCAGCAGTCGGGGGACATCTCAGACCCAGTACTTC,CASSRGTSQTQYF
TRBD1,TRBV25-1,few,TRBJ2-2,TGTGCCAGCAGGGAGAACAGGGGAACCGCGAACACCGGGGAGCTGTTTTTT,CASRENRGTANTGELFF
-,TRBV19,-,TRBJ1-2,TGTGCCAGTAGTATACGGCAGTTCTATGGCTACACCTTC,CASSIRQFYGYTF
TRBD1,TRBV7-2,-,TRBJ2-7,TGTGCCAGCAGCAACTCCGGGACAGGGGGTTACGAGCAGTACTTC,CASSNSGTGGYEQYF
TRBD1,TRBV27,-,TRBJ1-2,TGTGCCAGCAGTCCCGGGACAGGCGGGGACCTTAACTATGGCTACACCTTC,CASSPGTGGDLNYGYTF
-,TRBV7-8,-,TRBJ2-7,TGTGCCAGCAGCCTCAGCTCCTACGAGCAGTACTTC,CASSLSSYEQYF
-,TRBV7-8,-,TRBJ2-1,TGTGCCAGCAGCCCCCGGGGAGATGTTGAGCAGTTCTTC,CASSPRGDVEQFF
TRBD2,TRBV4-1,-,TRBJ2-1,TGCGCCAGCAGCCAAGCTGTATACGGGGGGGCCGCCTACAATGAGCAGTTCTTC,CASSQAVYGGAAYNEQFF
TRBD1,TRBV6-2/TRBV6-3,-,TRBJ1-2,TGTGCCAGCAGTTACCTGGGACAGGCTAACTATGGCTACACCTTC,CASSYLGQANYGYTF
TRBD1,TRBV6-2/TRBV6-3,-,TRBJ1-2,TGTGCCAGCAGCCGACAGGGGAGAACGGGCTACACCTTC,CASSRQGRTGYTF
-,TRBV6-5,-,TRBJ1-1,TGTGCCAGCAGTTTTATGGGAAACACTGAAGCTTTCTTT,CASSFMGNTEAFF
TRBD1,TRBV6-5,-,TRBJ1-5,TGTGCGTCGCACCCGGACAGGGGGCCTCAGCCCCAGCATTTT,CASHPDRGPQPQHF
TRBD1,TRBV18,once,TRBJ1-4,TGTGCCAGCTATGCGGCGACAGGGAATGAAAAACTGTTTTTT,CASYAATGNEKLFF
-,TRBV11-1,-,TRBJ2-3,TGTGCCAGCAGCTTCCCAGGGAGAGGCACAGATACGCAGTATTTT,CASSFPGRGTDTQYF
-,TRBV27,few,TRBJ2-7,TGTGCCAGCAGTCGAGGGGGCTACGAGCAGTACTTC,CASSRGGYEQYF
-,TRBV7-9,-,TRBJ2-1,TGTGCCAGCAGTATGGTAGAGGAAACCTACAATGAGCAGTTCTTC,CASSMVEETYNEQFF
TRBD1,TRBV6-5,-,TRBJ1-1,TGTGCCAGCAAAGGAGGACAGGCCGGAACTGAAGCTTTCTTT,CASKGGQAGTEAFF
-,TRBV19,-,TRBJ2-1,TGTGCCAGTAGTATAGTTGGTGTCGATGAGCAGTTCTTC,CASSIVGVDEQFF
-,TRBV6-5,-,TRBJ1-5,TGTGCCAGCAGTTACTCCCGGGGCCAACCCCAGCATTTT,CASSYSRGQPQHF
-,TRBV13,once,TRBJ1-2,TGTGCCAGCACCCCAACAGGAGAGGGAAACTATGGCTACACCTTC,CASTPTGEGNYGYTF
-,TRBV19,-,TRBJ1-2,TGTGCCAGTAGTACTGTGGGGGGGGCGAGTGGCTACACCTTC,CASSTVGGASGYTF
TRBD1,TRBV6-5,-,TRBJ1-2,TGTGCCAGCAGTCGGACAGGGATAAACTATGGCTACACCTTC,CASSRTGINYGYTF
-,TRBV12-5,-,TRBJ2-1,TGTGCTAGTGGTTTGATGGGCGCGGAGCAGTTCTTC,CASGLMGAEQFF
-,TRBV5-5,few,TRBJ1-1,TGTGCCAGCAGCTTGTGGTGGTCAGGAAACACTGAAGCTTTCTTT,CASSLWWSGNTEAFF
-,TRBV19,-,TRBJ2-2,TGTGCCAGTAAAAAGCAGGAGAACACCGGGGAGCTGTTTTTT,CASKKQENTGELFF
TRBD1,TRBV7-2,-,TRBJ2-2,TGTGCCAGCAGCTTAAGTACAGGGGGCACCGGGGAGCTGTTTTTT,CASSLSTGGTGELFF
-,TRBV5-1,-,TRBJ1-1,TGCGCCAGCAGCTTGTATGGGACCGAGACAGTTATTACTGAAGCTTTCTTT,CASSLYGTETVITEAFF
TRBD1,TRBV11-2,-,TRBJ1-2,TGTGCCAGCAGCTTAGCTCGGACAGGATTCTATGGCTACACCTTC,CASSLARTGFYGYTF
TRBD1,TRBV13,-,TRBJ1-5,TGTGCCAGCAGCCGGACAGGGGAAGGCAATCAGCCCCAGCATTTT,CASSRTGEGNQPQHF